This paragraph reports one TCR beta chain. RNA in amounts of roughly 0.5 to 1 ug was reverse transcribed with random hexamers. TCRdb analysed the immunoSEQ multiplex PCR reads with MiXCR anew, one entry per CDR3 protein. The sample consists of about 130,000 distinct CDR3 sequences, more than 80% of them appearing once. The data derive from a study of CD8 T cells in Susac syndrome. The J segment lost 5 bases and the V segment lost 6 bases, leaving 12 bases of the junction unmatched. The CDR3 consists of 18 residues. The germline CDR1 and CDR2 sequences are SGHTA and FQGNSA. The authors sequenced TCR beta from blood CD8+ and CD4+ T cells. The multiple sclerosis control group was made up of treatment-naive patients with stable or active relapsing-remitting disease.

V usage is TRBV7-2 and J usage is TRBJ2-3, with 15 bases aligning to TRBD2. Sequencing was done on a sample of CD8+ T cells from PBMCs. This clonotype was sampled from a human donor with multiple sclerosis. CDR3 bases: TGTGCCAGCAGGAAGGAAGGACTAGCGGGAGGGTCCCTAGATACGCAGTATTTT. Amino acids: CASRKEGLAGGSLDTQYF.